A single T cell receptor beta chain is shown here with its context. This entry comes from a study of blood T cell repertoires in COVID-19. Germline V lookup: CDR1 LGHNA, CDR2 YNFKEQ. V lost 2 bases and J lost 7; bases outside the gene matches: 9. This CDR3 has 15 amino acids. Authors' processing steps: Amplification with reference gene primers provided the estimates of nucleated cell counts. The table came from immunoSEQ multiplex PCR; TCRdb's copy has only in-frame clones and leaves some out. That table furnishes V, J and clone size, whereas the DNA furnished D and trimming. The repertoire holds approximately 240,000 clones, with around four fifths as singletons.

The clonotype was recovered from a woman aged 80 or over with active or convalescent COVID-19. The V call is TRBV4-2, the J call TRBJ1-2; 8 bases are a match to TRBD1. Input material: peripheral blood. The CDR3 nucleotides are TGTGCCAGCAGCCAAAGCAAATCAGGGGGCAGTGGCTACACCTTC. Its translation: CASSQSKSGGSGYTF.